This TCR beta chain is drawn from a study of immune heterogeneity within non-small cell lung tumors. Study results and limitations: Local T-cell clonality tracked local tumor mutational burden; the correlation was moderate but significant (R about 0.37). There were identical dominant CDR3 beta clonotypes recurring across tumor sites within a patient, together with site-unique high-frequency clones.

The CDR3 contains 17 residues. Trimming removed 2 bases from V and 1 base from J, with 18 bases in between. Per germline, CDR1 MNHEY and CDR2 SVGEGT. With 550 to 700 ng used per sample, the template was genomic DNA from bulk tumor. Several biopsies per primary tumor were taken during surgery, spaced as far apart as possible. Curative surgery was performed on patients who had untreated, newly diagnosed non-small cell lung cancer. TCR beta CDR3 was amplified by multiplex PCR, first round around 10 cycles, 32 V and 13 J primers. TCRdb called the multiplex PCR reads again in MiXCR, with one record for every CDR3 protein. Of some 9,800 distinct CDR3 sequences listed, 15% to 20% are singletons. Regarding this clonotype: The antigen is unknown.

The sequencing input was lung tumor tissue. The genes are TRBV6-2 or TRBV6-3 and TRBJ2-7, with TRBD1 as a possible D gene (6 bases). This clonotype was sampled from a man aged 40-55 years with non-small cell lung cancer. CDR3 nucleotide sequence: TGTGCCAGCAGTTACAGAGAGGGGGACGTTTTTTCCTACGAGCAGTACTTC. Its protein product is CASSYREGDVFSYEQYF.